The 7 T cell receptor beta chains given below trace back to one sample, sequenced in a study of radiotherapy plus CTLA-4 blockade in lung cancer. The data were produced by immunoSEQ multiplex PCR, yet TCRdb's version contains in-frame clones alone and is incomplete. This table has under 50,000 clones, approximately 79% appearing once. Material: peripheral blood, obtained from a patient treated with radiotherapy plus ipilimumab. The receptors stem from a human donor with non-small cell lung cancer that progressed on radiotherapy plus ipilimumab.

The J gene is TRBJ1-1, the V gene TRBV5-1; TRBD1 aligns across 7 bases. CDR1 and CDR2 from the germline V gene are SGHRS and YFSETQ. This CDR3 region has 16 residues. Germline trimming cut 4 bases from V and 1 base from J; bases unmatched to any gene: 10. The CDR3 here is CASSRDSGGANTEAFF. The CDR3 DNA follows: TGCGCCAGCAGCCGGGACAGCGGGGGGGCGAACACTGAAGCTTTCTTT.

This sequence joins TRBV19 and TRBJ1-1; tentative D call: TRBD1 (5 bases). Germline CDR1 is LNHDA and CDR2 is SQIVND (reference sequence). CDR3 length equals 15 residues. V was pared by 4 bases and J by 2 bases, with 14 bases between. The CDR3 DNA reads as TGTGCCAGTAGTACCATCGGGGGTCGAAACACTGAAGCTTTCTTT. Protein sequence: CASSTIGGRNTEAFF.

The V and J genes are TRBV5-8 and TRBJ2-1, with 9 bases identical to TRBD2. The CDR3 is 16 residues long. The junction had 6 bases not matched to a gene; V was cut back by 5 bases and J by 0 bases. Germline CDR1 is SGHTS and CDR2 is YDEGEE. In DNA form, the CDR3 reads TGTGCCAGCAGTCCGCGGGAGGGGAGCTCCTACAATGAGCAGTTCTTC. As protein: CASSPREGSSYNEQFF. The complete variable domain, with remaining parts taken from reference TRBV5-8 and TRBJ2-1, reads EAGVTQSPTHLIKTRGQQATLRCSPISGHTSVYWYQQALGLGLQFLLWYDEGEERNRGNFPPRFSGRQFPNYSSELNVNALELEDSALYLCASSPREGSSYNEQFFGPGTRLTVL.

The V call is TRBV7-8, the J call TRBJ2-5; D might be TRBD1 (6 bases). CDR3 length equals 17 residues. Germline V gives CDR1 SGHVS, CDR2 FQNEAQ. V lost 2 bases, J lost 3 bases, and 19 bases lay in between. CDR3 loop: CASSLPLVQGSKETQYF. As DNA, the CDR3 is TGTGCCAGCAGCTTACCCCTGGTACAGGGATCCAAAGAGACCCAGTACTTC.

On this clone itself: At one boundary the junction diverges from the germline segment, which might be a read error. CDR3 nucleotide sequence: TGCGCCAACAGCCGGTCCCGGGACAGCTTGTATGGCTACACCTTC. It codes for CANSRSRDSLYGYTF. The rearrangement links TRBV5-1 to TRBJ1-2; 7 bases are shared with TRBD1. This CDR3 comprises 15 residues. The V gene's germline CDR1 is SGHRS and CDR2 YFSETQ.

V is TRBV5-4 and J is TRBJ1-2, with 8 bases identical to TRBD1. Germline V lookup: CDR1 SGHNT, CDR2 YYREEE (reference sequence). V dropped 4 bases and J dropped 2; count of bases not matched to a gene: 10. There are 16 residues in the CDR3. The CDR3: CASSPYRDRQNYGYTF. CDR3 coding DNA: TGTGCCAGCAGCCCATACCGGGACAGGCAAAACTATGGCTACACCTTC.

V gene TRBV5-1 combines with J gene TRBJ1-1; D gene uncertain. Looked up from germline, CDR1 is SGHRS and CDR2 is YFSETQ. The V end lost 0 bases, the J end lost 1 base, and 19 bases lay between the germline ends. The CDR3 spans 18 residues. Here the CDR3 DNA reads TGCGCCAGCAGCTTGGGGGCTCCCTCGGGGATATGGAACACTGAAGCTTTCTTT. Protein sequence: CASSLGAPSGIWNTEAFF.